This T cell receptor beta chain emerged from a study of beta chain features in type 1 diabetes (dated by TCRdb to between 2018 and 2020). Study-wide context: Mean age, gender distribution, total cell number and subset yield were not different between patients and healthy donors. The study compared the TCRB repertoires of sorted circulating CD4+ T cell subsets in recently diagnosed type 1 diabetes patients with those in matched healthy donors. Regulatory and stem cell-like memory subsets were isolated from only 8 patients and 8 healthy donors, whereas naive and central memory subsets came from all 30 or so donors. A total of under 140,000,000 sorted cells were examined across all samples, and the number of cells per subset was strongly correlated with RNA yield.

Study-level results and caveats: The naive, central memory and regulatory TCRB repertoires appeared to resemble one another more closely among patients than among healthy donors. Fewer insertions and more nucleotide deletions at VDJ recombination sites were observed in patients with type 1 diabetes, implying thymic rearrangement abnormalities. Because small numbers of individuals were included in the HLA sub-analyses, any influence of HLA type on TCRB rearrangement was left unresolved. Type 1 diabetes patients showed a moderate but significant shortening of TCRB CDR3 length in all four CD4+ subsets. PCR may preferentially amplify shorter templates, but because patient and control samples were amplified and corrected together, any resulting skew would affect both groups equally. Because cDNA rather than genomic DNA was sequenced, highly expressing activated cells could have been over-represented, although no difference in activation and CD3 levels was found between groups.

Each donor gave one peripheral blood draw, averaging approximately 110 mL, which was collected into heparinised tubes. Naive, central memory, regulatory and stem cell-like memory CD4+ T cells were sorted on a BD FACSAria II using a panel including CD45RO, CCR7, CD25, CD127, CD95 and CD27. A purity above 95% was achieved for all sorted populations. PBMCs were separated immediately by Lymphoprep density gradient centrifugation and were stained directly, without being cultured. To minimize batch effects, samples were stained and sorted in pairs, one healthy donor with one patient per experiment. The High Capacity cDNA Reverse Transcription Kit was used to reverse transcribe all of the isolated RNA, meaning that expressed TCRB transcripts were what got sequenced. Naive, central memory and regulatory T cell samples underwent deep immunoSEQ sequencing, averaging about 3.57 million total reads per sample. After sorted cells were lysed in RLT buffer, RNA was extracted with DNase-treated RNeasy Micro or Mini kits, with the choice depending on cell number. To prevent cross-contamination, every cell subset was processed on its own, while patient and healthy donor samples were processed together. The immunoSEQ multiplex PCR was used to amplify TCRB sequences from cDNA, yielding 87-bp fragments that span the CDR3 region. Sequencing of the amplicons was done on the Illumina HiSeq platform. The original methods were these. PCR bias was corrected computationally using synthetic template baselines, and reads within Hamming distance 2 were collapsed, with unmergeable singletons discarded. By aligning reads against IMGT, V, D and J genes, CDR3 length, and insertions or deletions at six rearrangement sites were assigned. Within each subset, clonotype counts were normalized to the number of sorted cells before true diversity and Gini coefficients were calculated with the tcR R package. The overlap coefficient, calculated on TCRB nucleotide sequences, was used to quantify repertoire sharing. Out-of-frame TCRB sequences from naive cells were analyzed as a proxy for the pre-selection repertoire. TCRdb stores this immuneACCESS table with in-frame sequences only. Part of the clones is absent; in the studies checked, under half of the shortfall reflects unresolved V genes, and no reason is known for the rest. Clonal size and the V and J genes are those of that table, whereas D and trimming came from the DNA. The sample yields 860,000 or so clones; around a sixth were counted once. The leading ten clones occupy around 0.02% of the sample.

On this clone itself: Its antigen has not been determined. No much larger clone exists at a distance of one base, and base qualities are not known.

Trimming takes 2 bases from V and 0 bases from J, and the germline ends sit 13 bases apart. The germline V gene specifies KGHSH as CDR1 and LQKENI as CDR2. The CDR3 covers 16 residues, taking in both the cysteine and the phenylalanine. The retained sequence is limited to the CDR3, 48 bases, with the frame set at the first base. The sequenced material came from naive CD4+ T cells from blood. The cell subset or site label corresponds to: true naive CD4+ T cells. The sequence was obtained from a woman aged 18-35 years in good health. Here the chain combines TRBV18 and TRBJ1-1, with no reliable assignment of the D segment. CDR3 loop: CASSPMTQGVNTEAFF. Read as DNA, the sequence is TGTGCCAGCTCACCAATGACACAAGGTGTGAACACTGAAGCTTTCTTT. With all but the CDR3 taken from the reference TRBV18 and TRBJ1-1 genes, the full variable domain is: NAGVMQNPRHLVRRRGQEARLRCSPMKGHSHVYWYRQLPEEGLKFMVYLQKENIIDESGMPKERFSAEFPKEGPSILRIQQVVRGDSAAYFCASSPMTQGVNTEAFFGQGTRLTVV.